These T cell receptor beta chains were read from a single sample in a study of CD8 T cells in ankylosing spondylitis. TCRdb ran MiXCR on the 5' RACE reads and lists one entry per CDR3 protein. The sample contains hundreds of thousands of distinct CDR3 sequences, 10% to 15% of which appear only once. Sequenced: blood, either unsorted or a sorted T cell fraction (not recorded which). These TCRs come from a male donor with ankylosing spondylitis. Each CDR3 is given with its conserved first and last residue. A D gene is named only where the DNA matches it firmly. Expanded clones get a size class; other rows say once, few or many, or leave the size out.

.	TRBV10-3	few	TRBJ1-5	CAISESIINQPQHF	TGTGCCATCAGTGAGTCGATTATCAATCAGCCCCAGCATTTT
.	TRBV4-1	few	TRBJ2-7	CASSQDIAGGAYEQYF	TGCGCCAGCAGCCAAGATATCGCTGGTGGGGCCTACGAGCAGTACTTC
.	TRBV5-1	.	TRBJ2-6	CASSFNPGANVLTF	TGCGCCAGCAGCTTCAACCCTGGGGCCAACGTCCTGACTTTC
.	TRBV20-1	.	TRBJ1-4	CSASPGDGTNEKLFF	TGCAGTGCTAGTCCGGGGGACGGCACGAATGAAAAACTGTTTTTT
.	TRBV4-1	.	TRBJ2-7	CASSQDPQPFYEQYF	TGCGCCAGCAGCCAAGATCCACAGCCTTTCTACGAGCAGTACTTC
TRBD2	TRBV5-1	.	TRBJ2-1	CASSGGGLPNEQFF	TGCGCCAGCAGCGGGGGGGGACTACCCAATGAGCAGTTCTTC
.	TRBV11-3	few	TRBJ2-7	CASSLNRREQYF	TGTGCCAGCAGCTTGAACCGCCGCGAGCAGTACTTC
.	TRBV20-1	.	TRBJ1-6	CSADRQVGDNSPLHF	TGCAGTGCCGACCGACAGGTAGGGGATAATTCACCCCTCCACTTT
.	TRBV4-2	few	TRBJ1-3	CASSQDRYSSRSSGNTIYF	TGTGCCAGCAGCCAAGATCGGTATTCTTCTCGGAGCTCTGGAAACACCATATATTTT
.	TRBV20-1	many	TRBJ2-1	CSASTGANYNEQFF	TGCAGTGCTAGTACGGGAGCTAACTACAATGAGCAGTTCTTC
TRBD2	TRBV7-2	many	TRBJ2-1	CASTPGGGLHNEQFF	TGTGCCAGCACCCCCGGGGGGGGTTTACACAATGAGCAGTTCTTC
.	TRBV20-1	few	TRBJ2-7	CSAARPRDEQYF	TGCAGTGCCGCCCGCCCCAGGGACGAGCAGTACTTC
.	TRBV4-3	few	TRBJ1-5	CASSQEGLMGDQPQHF	TGCGCCAGCAGCCAGGAGGGACTGATGGGGGATCAGCCCCAGCATTTT
.	TRBV20-1	.	TRBJ1-4	CSASRQPVNENLFF	TGCAGTGCTAGTAGACAGCCGGTTAATGAAAACCTGTTTTTT
.	TRBV7-2	.	TRBJ2-5	CASSPYRKETQYF	TGTGCCAGCAGCCCCTACAGGAAAGAGACCCAGTACTTC
TRBD2	TRBV28	few	TRBJ2-1	CASSPSGSGAYNEQFF	TGTGCCAGCAGCCCCTCGGGTAGCGGGGCCTACAATGAGCAGTTCTTC
.	TRBV3-1	.	TRBJ2-7	CASSQDYRLLYEQYF	TGTGCCAGCAGCCAAGATTATCGGCTACTCTACGAGCAGTACTTC
TRBD1	TRBV5-1	few	TRBJ2-7	CASSLRRQGATYEQYF	TGCGCCAGCAGCTTGCGGCGTCAGGGGGCCACCTACGAGCAGTACTTC
.	TRBV18	.	TRBJ2-2	CASRQFANTGELFF	TGTGCCAGCCGACAGTTCGCGAACACCGGGGAGCTGTTTTTT
.	TRBV20-1	many	TRBJ2-5	CSASGTEETQYF	TGCAGTGCCTCCGGGACCGAAGAGACCCAGTACTTC
TRBD1	TRBV6-1	.	TRBJ1-1	CASTRTGVLVTEAFF	TGTGCCAGCACTAGGACAGGGGTGTTGGTAACTGAAGCTTTCTTT
.	TRBV5-1	many	TRBJ2-3	CASRDGRESGTQYF	TGCGCCAGCAGAGATGGCAGGGAGTCAGGGACGCAGTATTTT
.	TRBV7-3	few	TRBJ2-5	CASSLLGKGQETQYF	TGTGCCAGCAGCTTACTTGGCAAGGGGCAAGAGACCCAGTACTTC
.	TRBV10-3	few	TRBJ2-3	CAISEIRTPRDTQYF	TGTGCCATCAGTGAGATACGGACCCCAAGGGATACGCAGTATTTT
TRBD2	TRBV12-3/TRBV12-4	.	TRBJ2-3	CASSFRLAEPTDTQYF	TGTGCCAGCAGTTTCAGACTAGCGGAACCCACAGATACGCAGTATTTT